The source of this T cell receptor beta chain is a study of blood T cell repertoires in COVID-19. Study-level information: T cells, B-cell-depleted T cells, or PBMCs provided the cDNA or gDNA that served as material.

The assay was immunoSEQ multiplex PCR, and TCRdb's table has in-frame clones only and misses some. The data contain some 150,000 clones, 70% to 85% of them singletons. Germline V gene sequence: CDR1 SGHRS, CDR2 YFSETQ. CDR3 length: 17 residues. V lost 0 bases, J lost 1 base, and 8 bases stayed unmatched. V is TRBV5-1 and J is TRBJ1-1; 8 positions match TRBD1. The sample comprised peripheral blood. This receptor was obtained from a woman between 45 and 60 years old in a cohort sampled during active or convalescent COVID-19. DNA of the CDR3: TGCGCCAGCAGCTTGGCCATTAGACAGGGGCCGAACACTGAAGCTTTCTTT. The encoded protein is CASSLAIRQGPNTEAFF.